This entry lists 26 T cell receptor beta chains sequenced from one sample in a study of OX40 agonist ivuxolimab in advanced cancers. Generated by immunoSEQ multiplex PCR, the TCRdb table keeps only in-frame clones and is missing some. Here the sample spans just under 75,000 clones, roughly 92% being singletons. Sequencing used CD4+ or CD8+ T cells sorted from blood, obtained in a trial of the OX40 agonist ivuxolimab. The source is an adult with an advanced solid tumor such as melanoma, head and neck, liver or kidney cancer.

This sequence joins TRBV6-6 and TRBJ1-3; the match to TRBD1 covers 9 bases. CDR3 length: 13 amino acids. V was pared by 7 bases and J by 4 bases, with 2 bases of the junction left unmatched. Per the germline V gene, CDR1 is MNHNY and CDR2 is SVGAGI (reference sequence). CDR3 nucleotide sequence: TGTGCCAGCAATACAGGGGGCGGAAACACCATATATTTT. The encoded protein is CASNTGGGNTIYF.

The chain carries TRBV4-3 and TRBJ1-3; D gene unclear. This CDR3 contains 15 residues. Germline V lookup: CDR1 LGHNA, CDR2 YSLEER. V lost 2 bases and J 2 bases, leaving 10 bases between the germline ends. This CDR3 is CASSQPDKTGNTIYF. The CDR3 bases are TGCGCCAGCAGCCAACCCGACAAGACTGGAAACACCATATATTTT.

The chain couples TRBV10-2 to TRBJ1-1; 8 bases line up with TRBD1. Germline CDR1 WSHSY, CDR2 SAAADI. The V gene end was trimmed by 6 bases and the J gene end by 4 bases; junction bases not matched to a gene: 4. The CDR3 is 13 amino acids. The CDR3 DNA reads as TGCGCCAGCAGGGTACAGGGGGGCACTGAAGCTTTCTTT. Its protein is CASRVQGGTEAFF.

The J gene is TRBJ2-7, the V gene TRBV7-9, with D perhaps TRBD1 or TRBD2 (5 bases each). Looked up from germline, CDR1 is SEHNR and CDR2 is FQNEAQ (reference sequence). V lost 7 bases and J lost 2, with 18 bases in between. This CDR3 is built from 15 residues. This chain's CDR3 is CASIRGTPNPYEQYF. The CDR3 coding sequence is TGTGCCAGCATCCGAGGGACGCCTAATCCCTACGAGCAGTACTTC.

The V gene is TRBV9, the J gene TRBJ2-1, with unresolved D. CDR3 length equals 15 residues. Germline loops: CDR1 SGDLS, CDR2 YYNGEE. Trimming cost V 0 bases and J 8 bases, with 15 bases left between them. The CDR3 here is CASSVAGLVVDEQFF. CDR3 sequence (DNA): TGTGCCAGCAGCGTAGCTGGGCTAGTCGTTGATGAGCAGTTCTTC.

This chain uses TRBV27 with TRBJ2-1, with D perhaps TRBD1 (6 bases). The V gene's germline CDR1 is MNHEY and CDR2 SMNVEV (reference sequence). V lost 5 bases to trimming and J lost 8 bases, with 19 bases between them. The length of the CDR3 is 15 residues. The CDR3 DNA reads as TGTGCCAGCAGTGACCTGGGGGCGGGCAAGGATGAGCAGTTCTTC. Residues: CASSDLGAGKDEQFF.

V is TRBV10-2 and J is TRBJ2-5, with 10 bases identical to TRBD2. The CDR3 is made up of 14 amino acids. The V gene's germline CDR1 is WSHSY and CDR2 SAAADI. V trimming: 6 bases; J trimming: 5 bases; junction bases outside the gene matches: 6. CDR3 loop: CASSLLSGRETQYF. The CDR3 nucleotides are TGCGCCAGCAGCCTTCTTAGCGGGAGGGAGACCCAGTACTTC.

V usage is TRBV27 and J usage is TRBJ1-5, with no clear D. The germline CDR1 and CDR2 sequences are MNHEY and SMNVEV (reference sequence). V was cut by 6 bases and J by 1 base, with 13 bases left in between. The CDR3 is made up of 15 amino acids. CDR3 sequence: CASSDLAASNQPQHF. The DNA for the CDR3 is TGTGCCAGCAGCGATTTAGCGGCCAGCAATCAGCCCCAGCATTTT.

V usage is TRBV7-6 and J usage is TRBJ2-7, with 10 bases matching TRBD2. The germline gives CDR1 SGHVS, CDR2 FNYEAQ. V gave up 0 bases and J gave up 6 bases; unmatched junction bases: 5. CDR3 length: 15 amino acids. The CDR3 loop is CASSLAPSGSGEQYF. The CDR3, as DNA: TGTGCCAGCAGCTTAGCCCCTAGCGGGAGTGGCGAGCAGTACTTC. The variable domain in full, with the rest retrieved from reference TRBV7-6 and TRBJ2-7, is GAGVSQSPRYKVTKRGQDVALRCDPISGHVSLYWYRQALGQGPEFLTYFNYEAQQDKSGLPNDRFSAERPEGSISTLTIQRTEQRDSAMYRCASSLAPSGSGEQYFGPGTRLTVT.

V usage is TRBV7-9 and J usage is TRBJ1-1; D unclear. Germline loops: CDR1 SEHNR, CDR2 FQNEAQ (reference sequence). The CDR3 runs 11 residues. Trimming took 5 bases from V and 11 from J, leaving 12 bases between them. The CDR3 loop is CASSELSGAFF. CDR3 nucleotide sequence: TGTGCCAGCAGCGAGTTATCCGGGGCTTTCTTT.

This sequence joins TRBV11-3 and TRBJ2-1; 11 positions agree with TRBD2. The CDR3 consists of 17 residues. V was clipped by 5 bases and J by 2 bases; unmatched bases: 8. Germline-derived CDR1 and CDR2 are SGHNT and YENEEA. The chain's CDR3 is CASSKKGGLAAYNEQFF. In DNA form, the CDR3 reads TGTGCCAGCAGCAAAAAGGGGGGACTAGCGGCCTACAATGAGCAGTTCTTC.

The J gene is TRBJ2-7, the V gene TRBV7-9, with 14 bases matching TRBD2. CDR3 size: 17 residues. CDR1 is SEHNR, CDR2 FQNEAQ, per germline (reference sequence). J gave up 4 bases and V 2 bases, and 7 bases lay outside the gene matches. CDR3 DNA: TGTGCCAGCAGCTTACCTGGGACTAGCGGGAGAATGTACGAGCAGTACTTC. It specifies CASSLPGTSGRMYEQYF.

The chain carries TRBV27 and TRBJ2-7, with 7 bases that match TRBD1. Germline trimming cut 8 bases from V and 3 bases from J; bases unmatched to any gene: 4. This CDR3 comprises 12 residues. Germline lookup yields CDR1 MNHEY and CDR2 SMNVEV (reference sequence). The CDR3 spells CASARDSYEQYF. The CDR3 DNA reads TGTGCCAGCGCCCGGGACAGCTACGAGCAGTACTTC.

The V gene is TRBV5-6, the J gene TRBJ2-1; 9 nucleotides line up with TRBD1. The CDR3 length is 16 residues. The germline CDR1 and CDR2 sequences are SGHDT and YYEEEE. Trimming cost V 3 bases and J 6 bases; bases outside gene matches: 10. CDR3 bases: TGTGCCAGCAGCTACCGTGGGACAGGGCCGTTCAATGAGCAGTTCTTC. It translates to CASSYRGTGPFNEQFF.

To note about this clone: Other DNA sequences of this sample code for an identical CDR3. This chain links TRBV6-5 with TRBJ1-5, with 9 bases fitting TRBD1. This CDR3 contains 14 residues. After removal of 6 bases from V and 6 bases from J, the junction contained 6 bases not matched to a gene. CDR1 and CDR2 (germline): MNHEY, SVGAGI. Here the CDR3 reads CASSYRQGGQPQHF. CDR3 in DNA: TGTGCCAGCAGCTACAGACAGGGGGGTCAGCCCCAGCATTTT.

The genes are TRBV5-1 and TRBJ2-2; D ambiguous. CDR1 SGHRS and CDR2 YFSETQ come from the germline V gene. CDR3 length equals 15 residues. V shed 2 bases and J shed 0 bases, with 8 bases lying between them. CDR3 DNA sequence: TGCGCCAGCAGCTTTCAACAGTCGAACACCGGGGAGCTGTTTTTT. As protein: CASSFQQSNTGELFF.

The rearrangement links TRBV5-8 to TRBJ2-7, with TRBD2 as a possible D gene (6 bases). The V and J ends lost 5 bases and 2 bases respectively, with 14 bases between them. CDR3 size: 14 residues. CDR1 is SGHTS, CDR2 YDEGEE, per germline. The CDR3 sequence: CASSPTGGPYEQYF. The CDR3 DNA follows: TGTGCCAGCAGTCCAACCGGGGGACCCTACGAGCAGTACTTC.

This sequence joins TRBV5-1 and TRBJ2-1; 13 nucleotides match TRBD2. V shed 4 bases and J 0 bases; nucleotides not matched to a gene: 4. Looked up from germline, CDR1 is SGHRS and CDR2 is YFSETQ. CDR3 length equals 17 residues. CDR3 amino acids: CASSPGLAGSSYNEQFF. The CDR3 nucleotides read TGCGCCAGCAGCCCGGGACTAGCGGGGAGCTCCTACAATGAGCAGTTCTTC.

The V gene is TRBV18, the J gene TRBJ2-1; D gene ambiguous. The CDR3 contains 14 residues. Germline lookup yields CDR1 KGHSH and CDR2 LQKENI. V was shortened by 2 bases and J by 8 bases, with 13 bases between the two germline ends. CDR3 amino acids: CASSPSLVYDEQFF. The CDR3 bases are TGTGCCAGCTCACCAAGTCTAGTTTACGATGAGCAGTTCTTC.

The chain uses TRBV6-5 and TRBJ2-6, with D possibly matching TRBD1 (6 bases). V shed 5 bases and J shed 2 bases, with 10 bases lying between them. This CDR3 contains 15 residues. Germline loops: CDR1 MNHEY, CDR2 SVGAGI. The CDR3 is CASSRAGAGANVLTF. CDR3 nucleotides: TGTGCCAGCAGTCGTGCAGGGGCTGGGGCCAACGTCCTGACTTTC.

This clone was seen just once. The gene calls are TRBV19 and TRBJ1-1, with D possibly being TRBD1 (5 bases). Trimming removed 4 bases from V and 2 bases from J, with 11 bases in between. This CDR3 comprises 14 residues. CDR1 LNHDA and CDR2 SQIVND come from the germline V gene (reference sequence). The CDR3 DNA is TGTGCCAGTAGTAAGGCCGACAGAAACACTGAAGCTTTCTTT. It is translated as CASSKADRNTEAFF. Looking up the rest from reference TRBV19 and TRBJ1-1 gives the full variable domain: DGGITQSPKYLFRKEGQNVTLSCEQNLNHDAMYWYRQDPGQGLRLIYYSQIVNDFQKGDIAEGYSVSREKKESFPLTVTSAQKNPTAFYLCASSKADRNTEAFFGQGTRLTVV.

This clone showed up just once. CDR3: CASSLGDQAYEQYF. The DNA of the CDR3 is TGTGCCAGCAGCTTAGGAGACCAAGCCTACGAGCAGTACTTC. The V and J genes are TRBV11-3 and TRBJ2-7; D is ambiguous. The CDR3 has 14 amino acids. Germline V gene sequence: CDR1 SGHNT, CDR2 YENEEA. V lost 1 base and J 2 bases, leaving 9 bases between the germline ends.

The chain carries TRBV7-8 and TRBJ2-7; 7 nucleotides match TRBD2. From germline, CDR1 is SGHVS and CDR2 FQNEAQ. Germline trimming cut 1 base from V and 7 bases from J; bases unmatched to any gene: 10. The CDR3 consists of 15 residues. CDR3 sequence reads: CASSLVFQVGGEQYF. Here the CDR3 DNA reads TGTGCCAGCAGCTTAGTATTTCAGGTCGGGGGGGAGCAGTACTTC.

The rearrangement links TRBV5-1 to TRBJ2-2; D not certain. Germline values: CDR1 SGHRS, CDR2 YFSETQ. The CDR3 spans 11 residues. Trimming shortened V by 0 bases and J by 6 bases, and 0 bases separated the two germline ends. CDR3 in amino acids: CASSLAGELFF. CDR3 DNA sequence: TGCGCCAGCAGCTTGGCCGGGGAGCTGTTTTTT.

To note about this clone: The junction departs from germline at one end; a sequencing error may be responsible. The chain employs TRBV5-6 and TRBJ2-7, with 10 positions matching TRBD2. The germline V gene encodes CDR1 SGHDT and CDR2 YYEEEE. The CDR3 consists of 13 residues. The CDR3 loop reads CASSPPGTSVVHF. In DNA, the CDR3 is TGTGCCAGCAGCCCGCCGGGGACTAGCGTGGTTCACTTC.

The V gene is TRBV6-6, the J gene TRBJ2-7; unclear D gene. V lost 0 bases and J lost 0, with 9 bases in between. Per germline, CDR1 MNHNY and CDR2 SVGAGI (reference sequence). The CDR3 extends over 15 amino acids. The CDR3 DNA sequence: TGTGCCAGCAGTTACTCGCCAGGCCACTCCTACGAGCAGTACTTC. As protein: CASSYSPGHSYEQYF.